Listed below are T cell receptor beta chains from one sample, sequenced in a study of shared clonotypes between healthy human individuals. TCRdb's table, derived via immunoSEQ multiplex PCR, lists solely in-frame clones and lacks some. Among 2 million or so clones, 85% to 95% were seen once, and the ten largest hold around 0.13%. The specimen was naive CD4+ T cells sorted from blood. Source of these receptors: a man between 18 and 35 years old in good health. Each CDR3 is given with its conserved first and last residue. Rows may omit the clone size; those that give it use once, few, many or a size class.

clone size,V gene,CDR3 length,J gene,CDR3 protein
.,TRBV5-1,12,TRBJ1-2,CASSQDRDGYTF
once,TRBV18,14,TRBJ2-3,CASSLSPSTDTQYF
.,TRBV6-5,14,TRBJ2-2,CASSSQRRTGELFF
few,TRBV20-1,10,TRBJ1-2,CSAVRQGYTF
.,TRBV29-1,11,TRBJ2-7,CSGGESYEQYF
.,TRBV6-1,15,TRBJ2-2,CASTPGQLNTGELFF
.,TRBV6-5,15,TRBJ2-5,CASSYSTGEQETQYF
.,TRBV5-1,16,TRBJ2-3,CASSLVGTTPRDTQYF
.,TRBV5-1,15,TRBJ2-1,CASSMGTSGGREQFF
.,TRBV21-1,14,TRBJ1-5,CASSKGRGDQPQHF
.,TRBV6-1,15,TRBJ1-3,CASSEGLQGADTIYF
.,TRBV15,14,TRBJ2-7,CATSVGGSSYEQYF
.,TRBV6-1,15,TRBJ1-5,CASSENGAGNQPQHF
.,TRBV4-1,14,TRBJ1-5,CASSQALFNQPQHF
once,TRBV9,15,TRBJ2-1,CASSVEVGSYNEQFF
.,TRBV4-2,17,TRBJ2-5,CASSQERGLAGAETQYF
.,TRBV5-6,16,TRBJ2-3,CASSLVGRDPSDTQYF
once,TRBV6-1,15,TRBJ2-4,CASSEGSAGRNIQYF
.,TRBV7-9,15,TRBJ1-1,CASSLNTALPTEAFF
.,TRBV30,15,TRBJ1-5,CAWRDREYSNQPQHF
.,TRBV9,12,TRBJ1-3,CASSAQGDTIYF
.,TRBV4-3,13,TRBJ2-2,CASSPVEGGELFF
once,TRBV6-5,13,TRBJ1-1,CASSRGRLTEAFF
.,TRBV7-9,16,TRBJ2-3,CASSQFSGKGTDTQYF
.,TRBV5-1,17,TRBJ1-2,CASSLAGTGLTNYGYTF
.,TRBV30,13,TRBJ2-3,CAWSLQGADPQYF
once,TRBV18,14,TRBJ2-5,CASSPPGGGETQYF
.,TRBV5-6,14,TRBJ2-7,CASSRGPPSYEQYF
.,TRBV6-1,14,TRBJ1-1,CASKPGQGWTEAFF